The T cell receptor beta chain under discussion was sequenced for a study of beta chain features in type 1 diabetes. Study outcomes and limitations: It was among patients, rather than healthy donors, that naive, central memory and Treg TCRB repertoires appeared more similar. TCRB CDR3s from Type 1 diabetes patients were moderately but significantly shorter in all four CD4+ subsets.

Since all of the isolated RNA was reverse transcribed, expressed TCRB transcripts were what got sequenced. Sequenced by immunoSEQ multiplex PCR; TCRdb stores in-frame clones only, minus some. Here the sample spans roughly 290,000 clones, roughly 15% being singletons. Stem cell-like memory, regulatory, central memory and naive CD4+ cells were sorted via CD45RO/CCR7/CD25/CD127/CD95/CD27. This CDR3 comprises 17 residues. CDR1 SGHAT and CDR2 FQNNGV come from the germline V gene. V was clipped by 1 base and J by 4 bases; unmatched bases: 8. Concerning this clone itself: Its antigen is unidentified.

The sequence derives from a man younger than 35 with type 1 diabetes. The sample comprised naive CD4+ T cells from blood. The V and J genes are TRBV11-2 and TRBJ2-3; 10 nucleotides match TRBD2. CDR3 sequence (DNA): TGTGCCAGCAGCTTAGGGTTTAGCGGGAGGTCGGCAGATACGCAGTATTTT. Its translation is CASSLGFSGRSADTQYF.